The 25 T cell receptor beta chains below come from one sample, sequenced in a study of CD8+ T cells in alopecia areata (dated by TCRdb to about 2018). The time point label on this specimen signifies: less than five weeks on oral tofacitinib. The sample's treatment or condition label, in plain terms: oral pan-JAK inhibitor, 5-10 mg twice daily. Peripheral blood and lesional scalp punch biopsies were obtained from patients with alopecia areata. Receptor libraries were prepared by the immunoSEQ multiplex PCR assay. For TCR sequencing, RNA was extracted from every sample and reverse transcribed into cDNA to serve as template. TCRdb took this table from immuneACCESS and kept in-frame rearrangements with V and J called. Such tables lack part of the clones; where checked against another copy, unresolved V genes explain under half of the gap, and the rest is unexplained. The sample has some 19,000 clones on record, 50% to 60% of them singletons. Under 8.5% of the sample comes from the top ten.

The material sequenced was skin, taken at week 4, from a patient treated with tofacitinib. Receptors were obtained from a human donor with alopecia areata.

CDR3 in amino acids: CASSASDRGRNSPLHF. The CDR3 DNA is TGTGCCAGCAGTGCCTCGGACAGGGGGAGAAATTCACCCCTCCACTTT. V usage is TRBV25-1 and J usage is TRBJ1-6; TRBD1 matches 10 bases. J gave up 7 bases and V 4 bases, and 7 bases lay outside the gene matches. The germline V gene encodes CDR1 MGHDK and CDR2 SYGVNS. This CDR3 is 16 amino acids long.

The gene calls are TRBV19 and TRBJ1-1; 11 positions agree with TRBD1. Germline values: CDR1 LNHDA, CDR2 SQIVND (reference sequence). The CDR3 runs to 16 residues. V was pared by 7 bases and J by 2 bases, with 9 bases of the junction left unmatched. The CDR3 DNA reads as TGTGCCAGTACCCCGCTGGGGACAGGGGGTAACACTGAAGCTTTCTTT. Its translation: CASTPLGTGGNTEAFF.

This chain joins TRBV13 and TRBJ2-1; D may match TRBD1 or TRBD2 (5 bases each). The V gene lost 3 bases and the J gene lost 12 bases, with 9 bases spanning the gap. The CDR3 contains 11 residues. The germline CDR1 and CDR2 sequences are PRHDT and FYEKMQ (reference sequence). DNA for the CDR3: TGTGCCAGCAGCTTCCGGGACGGGCAGTTCTTC. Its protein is CASSFRDGQFF.

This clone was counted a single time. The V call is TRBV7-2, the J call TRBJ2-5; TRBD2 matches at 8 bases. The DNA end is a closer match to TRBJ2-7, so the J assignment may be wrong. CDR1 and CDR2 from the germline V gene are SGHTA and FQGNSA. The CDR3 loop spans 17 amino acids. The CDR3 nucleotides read TGTGCCAGCAGCTTAACCCAGTCGTCTAGCGGGTCCTACGAGCAGTACTTC. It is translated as CASSLTQSSSGSYEQYF.

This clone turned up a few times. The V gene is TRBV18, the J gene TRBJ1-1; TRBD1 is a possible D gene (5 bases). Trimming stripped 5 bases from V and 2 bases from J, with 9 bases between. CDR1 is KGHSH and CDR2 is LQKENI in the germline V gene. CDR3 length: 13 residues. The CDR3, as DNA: TGTGCCAGCTCAGCTCAGGGTAACACTGAAGCTTTCTTT. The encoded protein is CASSAQGNTEAFF.

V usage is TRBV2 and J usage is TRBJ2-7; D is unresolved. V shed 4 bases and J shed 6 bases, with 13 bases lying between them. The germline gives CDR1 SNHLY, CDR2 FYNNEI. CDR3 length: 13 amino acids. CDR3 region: CASSGGSTREQYF. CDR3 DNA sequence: TGTGCCAGCAGTGGAGGTAGCACTCGCGAGCAGTACTTC.

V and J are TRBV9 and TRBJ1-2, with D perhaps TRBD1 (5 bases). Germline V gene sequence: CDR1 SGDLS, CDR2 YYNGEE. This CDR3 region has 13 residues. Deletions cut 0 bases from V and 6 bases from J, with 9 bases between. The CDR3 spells CASSVGGTDGYTF. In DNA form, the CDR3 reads TGTGCCAGCAGCGTAGGGGGGACTGATGGCTACACCTTC. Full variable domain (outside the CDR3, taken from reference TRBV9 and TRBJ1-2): DSGVTQTPKHLITATGQRVTLRCSPRSGDLSVYWYQQSLDQGLQFLIQYYNGEERAKGNILERFSAQQFPDLHSELNLSSLELGDSALYFCASSVGGTDGYTFGSGTRLTVV.

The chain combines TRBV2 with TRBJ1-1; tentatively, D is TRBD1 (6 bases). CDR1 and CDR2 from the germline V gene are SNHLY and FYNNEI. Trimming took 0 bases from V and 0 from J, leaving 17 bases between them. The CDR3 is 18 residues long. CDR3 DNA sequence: TGTGCCAGCAGTGAAGCTCAGTTGGGACACGGGATGAACACTGAAGCTTTCTTT. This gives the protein CASSEAQLGHGMNTEAFF.

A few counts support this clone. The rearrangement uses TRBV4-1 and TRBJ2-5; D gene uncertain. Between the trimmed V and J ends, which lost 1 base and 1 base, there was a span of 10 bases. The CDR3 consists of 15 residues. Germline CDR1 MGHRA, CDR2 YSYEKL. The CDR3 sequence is CASSQGYDGQETQYF. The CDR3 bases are TGCGCCAGCAGCCAAGGGTACGATGGCCAAGAGACCCAGTACTTC.

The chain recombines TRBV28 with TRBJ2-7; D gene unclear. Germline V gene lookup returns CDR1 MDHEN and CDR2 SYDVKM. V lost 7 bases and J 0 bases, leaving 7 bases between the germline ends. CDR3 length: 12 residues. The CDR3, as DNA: TGTGCCAGCAAAATGGGCTCCTACGAGCAGTACTTC. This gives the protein CASKMGSYEQYF.

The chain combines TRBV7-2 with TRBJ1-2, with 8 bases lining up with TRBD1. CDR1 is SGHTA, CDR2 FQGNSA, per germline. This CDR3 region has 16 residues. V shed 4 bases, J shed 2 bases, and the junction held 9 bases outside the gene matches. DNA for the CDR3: TGTGCCAGCAGCTCACTCAACAGGGACAGGAACTATGGCTACACCTTC. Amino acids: CASSSLNRDRNYGYTF.

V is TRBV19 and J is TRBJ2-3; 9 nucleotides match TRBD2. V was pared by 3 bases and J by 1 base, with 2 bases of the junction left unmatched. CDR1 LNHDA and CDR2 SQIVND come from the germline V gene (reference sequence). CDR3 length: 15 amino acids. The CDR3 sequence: CASSMERGGTDTQYF. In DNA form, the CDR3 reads TGTGCCAGTAGTATGGAGCGGGGGGGCACAGATACGCAGTATTTT.

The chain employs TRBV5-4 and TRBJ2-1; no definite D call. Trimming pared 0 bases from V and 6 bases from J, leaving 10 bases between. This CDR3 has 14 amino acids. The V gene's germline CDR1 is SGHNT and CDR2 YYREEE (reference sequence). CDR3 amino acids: CASSLAMGSNEQFF. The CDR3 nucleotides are TGTGCCAGCAGCTTGGCTATGGGATCCAATGAGCAGTTCTTC.

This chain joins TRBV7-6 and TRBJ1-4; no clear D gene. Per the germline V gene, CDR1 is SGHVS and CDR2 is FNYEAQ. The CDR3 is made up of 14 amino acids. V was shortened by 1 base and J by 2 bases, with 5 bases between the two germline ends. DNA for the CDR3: TGTGCCAGCAGCTTAGGGGCCACTAATGAAAAACTGTTTTTT. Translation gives CASSLGATNEKLFF.

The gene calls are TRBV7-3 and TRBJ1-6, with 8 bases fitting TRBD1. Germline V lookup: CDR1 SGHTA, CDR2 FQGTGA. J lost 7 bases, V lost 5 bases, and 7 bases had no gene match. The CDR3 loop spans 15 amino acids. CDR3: CASSRRQGMNSPLHF. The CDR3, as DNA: TGTGCCAGCAGCCGAAGACAGGGGATGAATTCACCCCTCCACTTT.

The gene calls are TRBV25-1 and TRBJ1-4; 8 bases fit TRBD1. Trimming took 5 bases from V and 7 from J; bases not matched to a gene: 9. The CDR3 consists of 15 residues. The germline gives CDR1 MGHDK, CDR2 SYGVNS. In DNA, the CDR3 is TGTGCCAGCAGTAGACGACAGGGGTCCGCTGAAAAACTGTTTTTT. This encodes CASSRRQGSAEKLFF.

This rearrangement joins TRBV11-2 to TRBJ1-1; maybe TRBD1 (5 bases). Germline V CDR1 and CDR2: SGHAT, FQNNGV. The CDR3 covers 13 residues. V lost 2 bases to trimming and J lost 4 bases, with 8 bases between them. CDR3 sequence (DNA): TGTGCCAGCAGCTTAACCGGGGGCACTGAAGCTTTCTTT. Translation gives CASSLTGGTEAFF.

In DNA, the CDR3 is TGTGCCAGCAGTTACAACCAGCAAACCTACGAGCAGTACTTC. Amino acids: CASSYNQQTYEQYF. The chain joins TRBV6-6 to TRBJ2-5; D not certain. The J call may be incorrect, as the DNA end agrees better with TRBJ2-7. Germline CDR1 and CDR2: MNHNY and SVGAGI (reference sequence). CDR3 size: 14 residues.

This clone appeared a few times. The CDR3 reads CASSLEAPLIYSGNTIYF. The CDR3 DNA reads as TGTGCCAGCAGCTTAGAGGCACCACTTATTTACTCTGGAAACACCATATATTTT. The chain joins TRBV7-2 to TRBJ1-3; D gene ambiguous. The germline V gene encodes CDR1 SGHTA and CDR2 FQGNSA. Trimming pared 1 base from V and 0 bases from J, leaving 16 bases between. The CDR3 covers 18 residues.

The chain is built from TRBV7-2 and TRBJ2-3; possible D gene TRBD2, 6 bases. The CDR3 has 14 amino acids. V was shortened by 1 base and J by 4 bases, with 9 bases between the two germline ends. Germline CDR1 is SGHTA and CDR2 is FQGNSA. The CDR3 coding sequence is TGTGCCAGCAGCTTAGTTGGCGGGGCAGATACGCAGTATTTT. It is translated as CASSLVGGADTQYF.

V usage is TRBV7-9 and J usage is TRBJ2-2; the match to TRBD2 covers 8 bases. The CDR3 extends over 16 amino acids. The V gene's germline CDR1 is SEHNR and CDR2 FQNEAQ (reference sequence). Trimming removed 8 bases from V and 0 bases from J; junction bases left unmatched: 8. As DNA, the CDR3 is TGTGCCAGCGAGACCTTAGCGGGGCCGAACACCGGGGAGCTGTTTTTT. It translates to CASETLAGPNTGELFF.

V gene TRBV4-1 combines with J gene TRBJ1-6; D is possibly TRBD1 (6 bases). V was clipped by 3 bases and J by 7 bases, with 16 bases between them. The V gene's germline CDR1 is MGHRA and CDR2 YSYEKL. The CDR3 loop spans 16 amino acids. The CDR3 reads CASSQGTWGRNSPLHF. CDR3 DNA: TGCGCCAGCAGCCAGGGGACGTGGGGGCGGAATTCACCCCTCCACTTT.

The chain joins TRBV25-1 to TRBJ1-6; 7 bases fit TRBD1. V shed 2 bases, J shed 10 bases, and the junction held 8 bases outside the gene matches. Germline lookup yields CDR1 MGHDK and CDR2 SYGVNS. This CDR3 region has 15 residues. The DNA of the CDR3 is TGTGCCAGCAGTGAAGGCGACAGGGAAGGATCACCCCTCCACTTT. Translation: CASSEGDREGSPLHF.

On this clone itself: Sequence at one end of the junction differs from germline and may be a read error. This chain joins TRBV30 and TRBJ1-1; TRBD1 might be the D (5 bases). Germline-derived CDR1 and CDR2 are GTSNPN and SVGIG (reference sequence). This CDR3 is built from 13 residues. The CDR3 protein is CAWSVVGEAEALF. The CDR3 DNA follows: TGTGCCTGGAGTGTAGTAGGGGAAGCTGAAGCTCTCTTT.

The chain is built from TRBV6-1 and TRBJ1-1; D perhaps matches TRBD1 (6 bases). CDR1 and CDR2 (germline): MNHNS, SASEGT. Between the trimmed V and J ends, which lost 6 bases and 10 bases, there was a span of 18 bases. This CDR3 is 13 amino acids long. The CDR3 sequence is CASSNRESGSAFF. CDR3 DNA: TGTGCCAGCAGCAACAGGGAATCCGGTTCAGCTTTCTTT.